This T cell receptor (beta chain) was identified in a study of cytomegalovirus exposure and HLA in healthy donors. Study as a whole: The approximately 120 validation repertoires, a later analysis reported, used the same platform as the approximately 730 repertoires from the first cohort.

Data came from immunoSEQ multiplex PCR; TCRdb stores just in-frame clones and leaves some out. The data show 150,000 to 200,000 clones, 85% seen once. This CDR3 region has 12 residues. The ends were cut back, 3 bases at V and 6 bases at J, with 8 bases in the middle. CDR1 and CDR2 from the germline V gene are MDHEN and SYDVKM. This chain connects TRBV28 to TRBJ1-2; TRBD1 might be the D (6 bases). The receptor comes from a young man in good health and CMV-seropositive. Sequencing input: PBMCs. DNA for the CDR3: TGTGCCAGCAGTTTTACAGGGAATGGCTACACCTTC. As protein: CASSFTGNGYTF.